This T cell receptor beta chain was profiled in a study of shared clonotypes between healthy human individuals (dated by TCRdb to the early 2020s). With regard to the full study: A few men and two women, aged 18 to 49 years, made up the cohort. Per donor, three plates each were used for CD4 naive and CD4 memory, two for CD8 naive, and one for CD8 memory. To estimate repertoire size and how much clonotype sharing occurs between individuals, the study deeply sequenced the blood TCR repertoires of about 5 healthy adults. To increase sequencing depth and limit assay-specific biases, different laboratories used diverse techniques to prepare libraries and sequence TCR repertoires. Per donor, leukapheresis produced somewhere between about 0.8 and 9 billion PBMCs.

For the CD8 naive samples, CD45RO-negative cells were positively selected for CCR7, yielding a CD45RA+CCR7+ population from which TemRA cells were excluded. Healthy HIV-negative adults with no recently reported acute infections or vaccinations were included as donors. Every donor was a Caucasian adult residing in Nashville, Tennessee, USA. Blood was collected by leukapheresis, and PBMCs were isolated by Ficoll-Histopaque density gradient centrifugation and then cryopreserved in liquid nitrogen vapor phase. Analytical flow cytometry was used to check the purity and quantity of every magnetically sorted T cell population. Each sorted fraction had its genomic DNA isolated and then quantified by UV absorbance on a Nanodrop 2000c. TCR CDR3 regions were amplified from genomic DNA by multiplex PCR using the deep immunoSEQ assay. For each cell subset, the extracted genomic DNA was distributed evenly across all wells of several immunoSEQ 96-well plates, and each plate served as one replicate. Each replicate PCR for sorted subsets received about 220 ng genomic DNA, equal to about 30,000 T cell genomes. Purified libraries were quantified with a Qubit 3.0 fluorometer, sized on a Bioanalyzer 2100, and re-quantified with the KAPA Library Quantification kit. A separate single-read 150-cycle Illumina NextSeq 550 flow cell was used to sequence each immunoSEQ 96-well plate. The original methods were these. Because the immunoSEQ output included only junctional sequences and no quality scores, the filtering could not be the same as the filtering used for full-length reads. To assign V/J genes and CDR3, sequences were annotated using PyIR, a Python wrapper for IgBLAST v1.9, with IMGT germline references. Any read was removed if the V/J assignment was weak (E-value above 1e-6), the CDR3 was missing, or the read contained stop codons, out-of-frame junctions, or ambiguous translated residues. A V3J clonotype was defined by an identical inferred V gene, J gene, and CDR3 amino acid sequence. Percentage overlap between repertoires was computed as shared unique clonotypes divided by the size of the smaller repertoire. RTK rarefaction, the Chao1 estimator, and Recon v2.1 estimates of unobserved clonotypes were used to assess repertoire richness. For all TCRbeta clonotypes obtained by the gDNA method from a few donors, generation probabilities were computed with OLGA. TCRdb provides this immuneACCESS table in a form limited to in-frame rearrangements. Some clones are lacking; in checked studies, under half of them reflect an unresolved V gene, and why the rest are absent is not known. The D gene and trimming were derived from the DNA, and the V and J assignments and clone size from that table. This sample has more than 2 million clones in its table, and around 93% of those were observed once. In total, the top ten clones hold more than 1.5% of the sample.

What the authors observed across the whole study: Because the study included a small number of donors, the genetic and exposure-history diversity represented was limited. Naive subsets generally had larger estimated clonotype richness than memory subsets did. Incomplete sequencing was indicated by rarefaction of sorted-subset datasets, despite the large sequencing depth. When a few donors were compared, the shared fraction of clonotypes was about 5.2% for naive CD4, roughly 3.4% for naive CD8, roughly 2.5% for memory CD4, and approximately 0.4% for memory CD8. Sampling was restricted to blood, and TCR repertoires in tissue are likely to differ from TCR repertoires in blood. Compared with non-shared clonotypes, the clonotypes found in all four sorted-subset donors had higher generation probabilities. Pairwise subsampling indicated that sequencing depth was expected to affect the degree of clonotype sharing among donors.

Comment on this clone: Its antigen is not yet known. No base qualities exist here, and no much larger clone lies one base off it.

Taken from cysteine to phenylalanine, the CDR3 has 16 residues. Only the CDR3 portion is preserved as DNA: 48 bases, with reading frame beginning at the first base. In the germline V gene, CDR1 corresponds to SGDLS and CDR2 to YYNGEE. Cut back by 4 bases and 7 bases, the V and J ends lie 23 bases apart. Sequencing used naive CD8+ T cells from PBMCs. Taken with the paper, the label for cell subset or site translates to: CD45RA+CCR7+. Recombination connected TRBV9 to TRBJ1-2; the D gene is possibly TRBD1, with 6 bases matching. This clonotype was obtained from a man aged 18 to 29 in good health. Some clones in this sample may be carry-over from other donors' samples. The CDR3 protein: CASSPNNGGAASGYTF. DNA sequence: TGTGCCAGCAGCCCTAATAATGGGGGGGCTGCAAGTGGCTACACCTTC.